This T cell receptor (beta chain) was sequenced during a study of blood T cell repertoires in COVID-19. Study as a whole: PBMCs, B-cell-depleted T cells, or T cells provided the cDNA or gDNA that made up the material.

Repertoires were generated with immunoSEQ multiplex PCR, while TCRdb's copy carries only in-frame clones and drops some. This repertoire shows about 250,000 clones, about 83% found once; its top ten account for over 5.5%. CDR1 and CDR2 (germline): LGHNA, YSLEER. Trimming removed 5 bases from V and 6 bases from J, with 17 bases in between. CDR3 length equals 15 residues. This clone appeared once. V gene TRBV4-3 combines with J gene TRBJ1-5; a weak D match, TRBD1 (5 bases). The sequencing input was peripheral blood. The receptor's source is a woman of 80 years or more with COVID-19, enrolled during active disease. The CDR3 spells CASSEEPGRGQPQHF. The DNA of the CDR3 is TGCGCCAGCAGCGAGGAGCCGGGGAGGGGTCAGCCCCAGCATTTT.